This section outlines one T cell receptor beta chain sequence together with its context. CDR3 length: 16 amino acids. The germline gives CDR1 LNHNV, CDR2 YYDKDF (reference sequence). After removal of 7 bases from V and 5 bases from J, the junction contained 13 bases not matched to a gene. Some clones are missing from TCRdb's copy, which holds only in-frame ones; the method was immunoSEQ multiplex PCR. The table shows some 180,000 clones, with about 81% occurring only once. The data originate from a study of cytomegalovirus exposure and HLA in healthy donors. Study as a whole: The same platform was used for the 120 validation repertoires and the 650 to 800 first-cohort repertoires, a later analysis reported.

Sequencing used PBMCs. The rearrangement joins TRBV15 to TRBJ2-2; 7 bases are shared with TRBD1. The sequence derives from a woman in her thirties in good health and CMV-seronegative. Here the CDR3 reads CATIPIEGARTGELFF. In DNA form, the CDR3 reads TGTGCCACCATCCCAATAGAGGGGGCGCGGACCGGGGAGCTGTTTTTT. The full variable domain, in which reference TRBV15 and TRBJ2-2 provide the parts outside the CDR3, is DAMVIQNPRYQVTQFGKPVTLSCSQTLNHNVMYWYQQKSSQAPKLLFHYYDKDFNNEADTPDNFQSRRPNTSFCFLDIRSPGLGDTAMYLCATIPIEGARTGELFFGEGSRLTVL.